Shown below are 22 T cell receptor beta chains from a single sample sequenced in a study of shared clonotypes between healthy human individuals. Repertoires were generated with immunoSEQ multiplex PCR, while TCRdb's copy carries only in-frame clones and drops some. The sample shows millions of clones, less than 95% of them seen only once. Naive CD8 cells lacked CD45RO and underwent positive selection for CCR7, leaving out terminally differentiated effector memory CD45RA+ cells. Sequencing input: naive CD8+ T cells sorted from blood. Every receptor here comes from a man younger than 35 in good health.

The CDR3 here is CASSPGLAGNEQFF. The CDR3 DNA reads as TGTGCCAGCAGCCCCGGACTAGCGGGGAATGAGCAGTTCTTC. The chain links TRBV9 to TRBJ2-1; 12 bases line up with TRBD2. V lost 4 bases to trimming and J lost 7 bases; unmatched junction nucleotides: 3. CDR3 length: 14 amino acids. Germline V gene sequence: CDR1 SGDLS, CDR2 YYNGEE.

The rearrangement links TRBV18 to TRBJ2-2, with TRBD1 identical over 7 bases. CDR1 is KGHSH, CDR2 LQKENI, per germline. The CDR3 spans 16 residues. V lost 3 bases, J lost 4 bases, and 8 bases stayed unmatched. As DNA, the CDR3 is TGTGCCAGCTCACCTAGTACAGGGGATCTCACCGGGGAGCTGTTTTTT. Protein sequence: CASSPSTGDLTGELFF.

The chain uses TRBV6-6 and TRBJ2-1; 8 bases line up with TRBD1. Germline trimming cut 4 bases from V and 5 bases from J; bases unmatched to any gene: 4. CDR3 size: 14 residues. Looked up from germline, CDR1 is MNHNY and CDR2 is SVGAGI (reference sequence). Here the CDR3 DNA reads TGTGCCAGCAGTTCACGGACAGGGAACAATGAGCAGTTCTTC. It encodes CASSSRTGNNEQFF.

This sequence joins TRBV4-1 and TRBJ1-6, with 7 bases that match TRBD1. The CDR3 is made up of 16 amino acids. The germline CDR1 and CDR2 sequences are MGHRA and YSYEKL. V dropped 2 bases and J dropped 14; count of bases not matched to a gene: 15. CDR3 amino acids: CASSQSQGTARLALHF. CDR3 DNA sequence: TGCGCCAGCAGCCAAAGTCAGGGGACAGCCCGCTTAGCCCTCCACTTT.

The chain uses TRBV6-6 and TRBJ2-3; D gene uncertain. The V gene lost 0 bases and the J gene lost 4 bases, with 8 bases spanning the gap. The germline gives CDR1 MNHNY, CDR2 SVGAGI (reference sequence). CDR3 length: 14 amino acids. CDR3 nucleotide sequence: TGTGCCAGCAGTTACTCTACCCCGGCAGATACGCAGTATTTT. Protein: CASSYSTPADTQYF.

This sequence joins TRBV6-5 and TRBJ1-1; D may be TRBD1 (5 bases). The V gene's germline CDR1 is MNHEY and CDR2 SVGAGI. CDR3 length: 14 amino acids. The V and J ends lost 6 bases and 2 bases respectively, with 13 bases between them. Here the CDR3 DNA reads TGTGCCAGCAGAGCCGGGACGGCTAACACTGAAGCTTTCTTT. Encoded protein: CASRAGTANTEAFF.

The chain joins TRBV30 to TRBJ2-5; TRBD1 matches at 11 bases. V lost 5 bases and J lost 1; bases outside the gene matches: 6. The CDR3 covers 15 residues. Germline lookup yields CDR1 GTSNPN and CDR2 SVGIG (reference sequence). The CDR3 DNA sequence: TGTGCCTGGTCCGGGACAGGGGGATTCCAAGAGACCCAGTACTTC. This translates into CAWSGTGGFQETQYF.

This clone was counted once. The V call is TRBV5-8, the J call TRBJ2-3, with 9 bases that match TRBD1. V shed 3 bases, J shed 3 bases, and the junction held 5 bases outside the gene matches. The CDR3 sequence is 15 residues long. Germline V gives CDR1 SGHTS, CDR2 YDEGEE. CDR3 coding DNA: TGTGCCAGCAGCTACGGGACAGGGTTGACAGATACGCAGTATTTT. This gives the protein CASSYGTGLTDTQYF.

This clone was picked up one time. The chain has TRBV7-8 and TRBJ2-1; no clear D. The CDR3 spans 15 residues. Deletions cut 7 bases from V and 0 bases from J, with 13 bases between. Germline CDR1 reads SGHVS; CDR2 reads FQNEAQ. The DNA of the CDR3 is TGTGCCAGCACCCCACTGGGGAACTCCTACAATGAGCAGTTCTTC. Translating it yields CASTPLGNSYNEQFF.

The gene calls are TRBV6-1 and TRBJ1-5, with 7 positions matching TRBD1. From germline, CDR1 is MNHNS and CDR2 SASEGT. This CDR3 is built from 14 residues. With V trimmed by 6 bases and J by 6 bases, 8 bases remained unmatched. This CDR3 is CASRHTGVGQPQHF. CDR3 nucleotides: TGTGCCAGCAGACACACAGGGGTAGGTCAGCCCCAGCATTTT.

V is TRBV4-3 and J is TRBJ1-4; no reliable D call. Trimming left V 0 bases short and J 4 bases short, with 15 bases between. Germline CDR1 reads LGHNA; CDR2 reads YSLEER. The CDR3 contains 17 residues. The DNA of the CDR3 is TGCGCCAGCAGCCAAGATTTGGAGGGCTGGTATAATGAAAAACTGTTTTTT. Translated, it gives CASSQDLEGWYNEKLFF.

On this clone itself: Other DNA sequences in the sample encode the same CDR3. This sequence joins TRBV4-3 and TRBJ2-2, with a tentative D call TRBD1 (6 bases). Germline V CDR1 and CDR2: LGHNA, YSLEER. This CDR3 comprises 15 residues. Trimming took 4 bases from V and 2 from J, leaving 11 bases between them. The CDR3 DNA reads TGCGCCAGCAGCCCTAGGACAGCAAACACCGGGGAGCTGTTTTTT. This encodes CASSPRTANTGELFF.

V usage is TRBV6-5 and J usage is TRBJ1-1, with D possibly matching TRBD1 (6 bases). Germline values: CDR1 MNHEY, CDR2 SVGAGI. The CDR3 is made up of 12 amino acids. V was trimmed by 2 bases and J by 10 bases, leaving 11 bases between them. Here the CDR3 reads CASSYGGPTAFF. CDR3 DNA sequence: TGTGCCAGCAGTTACGGGGGGCCCACAGCTTTCTTT.

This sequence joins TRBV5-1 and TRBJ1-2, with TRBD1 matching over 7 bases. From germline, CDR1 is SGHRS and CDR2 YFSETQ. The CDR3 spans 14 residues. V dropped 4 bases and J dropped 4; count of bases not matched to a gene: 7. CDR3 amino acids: CASSDPGGGYGYTF. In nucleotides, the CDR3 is TGCGCCAGCAGCGATCCAGGGGGAGGCTATGGCTACACCTTC.

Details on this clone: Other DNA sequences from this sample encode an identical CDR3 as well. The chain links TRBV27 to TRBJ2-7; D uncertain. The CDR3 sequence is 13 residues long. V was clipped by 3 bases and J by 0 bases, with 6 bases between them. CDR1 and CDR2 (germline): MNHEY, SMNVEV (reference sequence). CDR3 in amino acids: CASSFRSSYEQYF. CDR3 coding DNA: TGTGCCAGCAGTTTCAGGAGCTCCTACGAGCAGTACTTC.

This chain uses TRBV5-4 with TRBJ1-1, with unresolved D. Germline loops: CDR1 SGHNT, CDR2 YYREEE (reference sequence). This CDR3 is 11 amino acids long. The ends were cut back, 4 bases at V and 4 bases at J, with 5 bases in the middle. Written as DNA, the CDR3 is TGTGCCAGCAGCCACAGCACTGAAGCTTTCTTT. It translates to CASSHSTEAFF.

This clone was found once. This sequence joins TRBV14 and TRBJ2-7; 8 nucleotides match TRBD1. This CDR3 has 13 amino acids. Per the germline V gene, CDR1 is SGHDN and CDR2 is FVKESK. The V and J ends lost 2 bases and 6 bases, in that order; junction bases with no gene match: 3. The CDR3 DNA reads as TGTGCCAGCAGCCAACAGGGGGCTGGCGAGCAGTACTTC. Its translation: CASSQQGAGEQYF.

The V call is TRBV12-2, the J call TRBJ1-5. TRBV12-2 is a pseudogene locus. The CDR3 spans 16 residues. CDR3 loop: CASRLARLHSNQPQHF. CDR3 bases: TGTGCAAGTCGCTTAGCTCGCCTGCATAGCAATCAGCCCCAGCATTTT.

The DNA of the CDR3 is TGTGCCAGCAGCTTTGGTGGGGGCGAGACCCAGTACTTC. Translated: CASSFGGGETQYF. V and J are TRBV5-6 and TRBJ2-5; weak D call: TRBD1 (6 bases). The V end was cut by 2 bases, the J end by 5 bases, with 10 bases between. Germline-derived CDR1 and CDR2 are SGHDT and YYEEEE. There are 13 residues in the CDR3.

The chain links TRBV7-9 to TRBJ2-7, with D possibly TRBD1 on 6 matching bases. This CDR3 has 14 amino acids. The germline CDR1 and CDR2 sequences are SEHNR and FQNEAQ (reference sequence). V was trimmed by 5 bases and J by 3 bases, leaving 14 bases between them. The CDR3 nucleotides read TGTGCCAGCAGCCCCGGACAGCTAAACTACGAGCAGTACTTC. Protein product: CASSPGQLNYEQYF.

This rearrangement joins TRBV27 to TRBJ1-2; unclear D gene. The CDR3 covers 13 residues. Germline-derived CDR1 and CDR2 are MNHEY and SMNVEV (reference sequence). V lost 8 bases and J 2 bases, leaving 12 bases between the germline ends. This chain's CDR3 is CASALSVNYGYTF. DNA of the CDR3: TGTGCCAGCGCTCTATCGGTGAACTATGGCTACACCTTC.

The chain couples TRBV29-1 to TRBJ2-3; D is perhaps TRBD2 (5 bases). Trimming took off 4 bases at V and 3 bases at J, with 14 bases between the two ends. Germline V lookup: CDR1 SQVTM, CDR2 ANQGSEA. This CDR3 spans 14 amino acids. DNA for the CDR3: TGCAGCGTTGGTAACGGGGAAGGGACAGATACGCAGTATTTT. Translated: CSVGNGEGTDTQYF.